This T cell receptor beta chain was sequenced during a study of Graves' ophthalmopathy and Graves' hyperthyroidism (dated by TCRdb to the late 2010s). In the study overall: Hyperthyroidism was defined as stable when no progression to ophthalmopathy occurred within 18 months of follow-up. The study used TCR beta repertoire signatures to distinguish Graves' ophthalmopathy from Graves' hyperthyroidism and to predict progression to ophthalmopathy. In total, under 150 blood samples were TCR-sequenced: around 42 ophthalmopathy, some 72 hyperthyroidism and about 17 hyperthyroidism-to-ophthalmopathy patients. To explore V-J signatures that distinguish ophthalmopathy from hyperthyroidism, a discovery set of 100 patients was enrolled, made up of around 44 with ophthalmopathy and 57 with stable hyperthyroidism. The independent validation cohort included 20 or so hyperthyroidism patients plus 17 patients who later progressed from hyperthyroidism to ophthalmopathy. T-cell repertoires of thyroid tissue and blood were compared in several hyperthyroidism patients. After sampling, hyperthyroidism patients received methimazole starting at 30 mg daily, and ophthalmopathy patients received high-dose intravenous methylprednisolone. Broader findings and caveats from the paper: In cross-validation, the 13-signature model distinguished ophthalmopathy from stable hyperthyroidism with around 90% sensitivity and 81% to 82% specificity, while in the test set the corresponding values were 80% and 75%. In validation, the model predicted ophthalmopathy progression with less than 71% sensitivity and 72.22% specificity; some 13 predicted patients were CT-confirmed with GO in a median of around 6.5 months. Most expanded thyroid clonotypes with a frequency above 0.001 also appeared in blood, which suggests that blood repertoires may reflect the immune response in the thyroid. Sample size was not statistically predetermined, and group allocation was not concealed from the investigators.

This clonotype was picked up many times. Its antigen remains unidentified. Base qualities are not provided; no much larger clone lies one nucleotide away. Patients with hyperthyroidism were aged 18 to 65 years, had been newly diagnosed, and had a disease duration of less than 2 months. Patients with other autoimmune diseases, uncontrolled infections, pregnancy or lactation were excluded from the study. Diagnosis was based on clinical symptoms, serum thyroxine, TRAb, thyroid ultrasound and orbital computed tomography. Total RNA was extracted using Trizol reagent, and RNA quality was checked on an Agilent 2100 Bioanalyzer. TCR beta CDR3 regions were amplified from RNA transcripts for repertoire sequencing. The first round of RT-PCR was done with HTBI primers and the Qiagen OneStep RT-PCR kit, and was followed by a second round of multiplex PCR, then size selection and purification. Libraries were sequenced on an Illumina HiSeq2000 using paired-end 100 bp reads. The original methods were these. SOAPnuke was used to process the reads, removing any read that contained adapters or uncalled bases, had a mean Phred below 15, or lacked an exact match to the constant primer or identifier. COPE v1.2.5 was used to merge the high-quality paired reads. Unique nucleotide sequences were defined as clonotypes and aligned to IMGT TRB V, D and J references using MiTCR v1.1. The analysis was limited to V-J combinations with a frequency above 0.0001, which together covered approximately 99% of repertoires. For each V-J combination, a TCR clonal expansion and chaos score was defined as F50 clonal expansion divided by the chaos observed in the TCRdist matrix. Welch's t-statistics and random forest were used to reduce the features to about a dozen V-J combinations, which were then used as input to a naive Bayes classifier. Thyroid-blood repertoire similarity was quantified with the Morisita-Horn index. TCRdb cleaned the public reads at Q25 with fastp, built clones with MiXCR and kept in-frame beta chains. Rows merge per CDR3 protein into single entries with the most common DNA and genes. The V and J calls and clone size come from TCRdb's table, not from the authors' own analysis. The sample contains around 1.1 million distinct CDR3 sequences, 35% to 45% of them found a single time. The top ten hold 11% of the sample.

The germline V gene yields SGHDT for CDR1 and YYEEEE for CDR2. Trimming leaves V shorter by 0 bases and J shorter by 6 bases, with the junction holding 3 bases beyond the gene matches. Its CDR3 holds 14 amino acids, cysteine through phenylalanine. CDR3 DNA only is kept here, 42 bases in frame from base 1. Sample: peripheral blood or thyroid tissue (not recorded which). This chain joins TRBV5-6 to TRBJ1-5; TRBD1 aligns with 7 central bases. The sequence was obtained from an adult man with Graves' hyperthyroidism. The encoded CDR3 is CASSLGTGLQPQHF. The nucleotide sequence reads TGTGCCAGCAGCTTGGGGACAGGTCTTCAGCCCCAGCATTTT.